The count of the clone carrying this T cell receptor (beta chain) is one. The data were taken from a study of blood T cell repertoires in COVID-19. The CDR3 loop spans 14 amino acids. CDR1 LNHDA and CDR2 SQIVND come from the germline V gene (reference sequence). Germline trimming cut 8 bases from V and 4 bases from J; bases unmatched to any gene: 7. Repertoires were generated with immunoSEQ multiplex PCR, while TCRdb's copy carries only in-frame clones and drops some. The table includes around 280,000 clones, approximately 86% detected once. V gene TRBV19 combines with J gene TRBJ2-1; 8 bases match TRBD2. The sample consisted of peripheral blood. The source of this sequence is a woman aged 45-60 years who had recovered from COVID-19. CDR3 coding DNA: TGTGCCAGTCATGGCGGGAGGAGTTACAATGAGCAGTTCTTC. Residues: CASHGGRSYNEQFF.